This TCR beta chain was recovered during a study of OX40 agonist ivuxolimab in advanced cancers. This CDR3 is built from 13 residues. V was shortened by 4 bases and J by 2 bases, with 10 bases between the two germline ends. Germline lookup yields CDR1 SGHRS and CDR2 YFSETQ. The repertoire was sequenced with immunoSEQ multiplex PCR; TCRdb's copy has only in-frame clones and lacks some. Among around 67,000 clones listed, roughly 80% were seen once. This receptor was taken from an adult with an advanced solid tumor such as melanoma, head and neck, liver or kidney cancer. This chain joins TRBV5-1 and TRBJ2-7; D remains unclear. The sequenced sample was CD4+ or CD8+ T cells sorted from blood, obtained in a trial of the OX40 agonist ivuxolimab. CDR3 bases: TGCGCCAGCAGCCCGGACGTGGCCTACGAGCAGTACTTC. It encodes CASSPDVAYEQYF.